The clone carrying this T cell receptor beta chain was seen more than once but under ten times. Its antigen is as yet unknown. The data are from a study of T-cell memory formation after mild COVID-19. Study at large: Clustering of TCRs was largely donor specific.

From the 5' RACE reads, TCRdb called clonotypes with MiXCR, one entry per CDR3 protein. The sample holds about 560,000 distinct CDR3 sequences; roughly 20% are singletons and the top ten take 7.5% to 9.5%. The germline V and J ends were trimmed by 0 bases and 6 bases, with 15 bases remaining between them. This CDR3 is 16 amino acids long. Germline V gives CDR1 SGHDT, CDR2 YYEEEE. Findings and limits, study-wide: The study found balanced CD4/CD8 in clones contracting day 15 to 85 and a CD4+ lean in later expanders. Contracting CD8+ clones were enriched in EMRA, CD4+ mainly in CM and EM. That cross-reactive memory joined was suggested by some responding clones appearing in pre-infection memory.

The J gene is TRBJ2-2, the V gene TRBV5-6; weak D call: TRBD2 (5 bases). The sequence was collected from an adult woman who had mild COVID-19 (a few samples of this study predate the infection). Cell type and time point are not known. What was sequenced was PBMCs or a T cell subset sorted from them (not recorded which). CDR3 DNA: TGTGCCAGCAGCTTGGGGGAAAACCTACTAGCCGGGGAGCTGTTTTTT. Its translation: CASSLGENLLAGELFF.